Following are 25 T cell receptor beta chains from one sample sequenced in a study of blood T cell repertoires in COVID-19. Repertoires were generated with immunoSEQ multiplex PCR, while TCRdb's copy carries only in-frame clones and drops some. The sample includes approximately 40,000 clones, about four fifths seen only once; the top ten take roughly 2.6%. The specimen was peripheral blood. The receptor source for this set is a woman aged 55-69 years with acute or convalescent COVID-19.

This chain joins TRBV29-1 and TRBJ1-2; D might be TRBD1 (5 bases). V lost 4 bases to trimming and J lost 4 bases, with 16 bases between them. Looked up from germline, CDR1 is SQVTM and CDR2 is ANQGSEA. The CDR3 consists of 14 residues. The chain's CDR3 is CSVGFRETSYGYTF. In nucleotides, the CDR3 is TGCAGCGTTGGTTTCAGGGAAACGAGCTATGGCTACACCTTC.

V is TRBV7-3 and J is TRBJ1-1; 8 nucleotides match TRBD1. Germline V lookup: CDR1 SGHTA, CDR2 FQGTGA. V gave up 5 bases and J gave up 4 bases; unmatched junction bases: 6. This CDR3 spans 14 amino acids. The CDR3 DNA reads as TGTGCCAGCAGCCGGCAGGGGGCGTCCACTGAAGCTTTCTTT. This codes for CASSRQGASTEAFF.

The chain has TRBV7-3 and TRBJ2-1; possible D gene TRBD2, 6 bases. The CDR3 contains 15 residues. The V end was cut by 4 bases, the J end by 5 bases, with 15 bases between. From germline, CDR1 is SGHTA and CDR2 FQGTGA. CDR3 loop: CASSSGRRGNNEQFF. The CDR3 DNA is TGTGCCAGCAGCTCGGGTAGGCGGGGAAACAATGAGCAGTTCTTC.

The chain uses TRBV29-1 and TRBJ1-2; 8 nucleotides match TRBD1. This CDR3 has 14 amino acids. The ends lost 4 bases at V and 8 bases at J; junction bases unmatched: 12. Germline values: CDR1 SQVTM, CDR2 ANQGSEA. CDR3 bases: TGCAGCGTTGGAAACCTGGGACAGGTCTCCGGCTACACCTTC. Translation: CSVGNLGQVSGYTF. Filled out from reference TRBV29-1 and TRBJ1-2, the complete variable domain reads SAVISQKPSRDICQRGTSLTIQCQVDSQVTMMFWYRQQPGQSLTLIATANQGSEATYESGFVIDKFPISRPNLTFSTLTVSNMSPEDSSIYLCSVGNLGQVSGYTFGSGTRLTVV.

In its sample, this clone was seen a few times. The chain combines TRBV30 with TRBJ2-2; TRBD2 agrees at 7 bases. There are 15 residues in the CDR3. CDR1 and CDR2 (germline): GTSNPN, SVGIG (reference sequence). Trimming cost V 1 base and J 6 bases; bases outside gene matches: 8. The CDR3 is CAWSGGSGLAGELFF. Written as DNA, the CDR3 is TGTGCCTGGAGTGGCGGGAGTGGACTGGCCGGGGAGCTGTTTTTT.

The J gene is TRBJ2-7, the V gene TRBV28; 7 bases fit TRBD1. The CDR3 is 14 residues long. V shed 7 bases, J shed 6 bases, and the junction held 12 bases outside the gene matches. Germline V gene data show CDR1 as MDHEN and CDR2 as SYDVKM. The CDR3 DNA follows: TGTGCCAGCACCGGGACAGCCTCGTGGAGCGAGCAGTACTTC. Translation gives CASTGTASWSEQYF.

The chain joins TRBV20-1 to TRBJ1-5; 11 bases line up with TRBD1. The V segment lost 3 bases and the J segment 1 base; nucleotides outside the gene matches: 5. CDR3 length: 16 amino acids. CDR1 is DFQATT, CDR2 SNEGSKA, per germline (reference sequence). This CDR3 is CSASWTGGWSNQPQHF. In DNA, the CDR3 is TGCAGTGCTAGTTGGACAGGGGGCTGGAGCAATCAGCCCCAGCATTTT.

This chain uses TRBV6-6 with TRBJ1-1; 7 nucleotides align to TRBD1. The CDR3 totals 14 residues. Trimming cost V 6 bases and J 1 base; bases outside gene matches: 5. Germline loops: CDR1 MNHNY, CDR2 SVGAGI (reference sequence). The CDR3 sequence: CASSSNRGNTEAFF. The CDR3 DNA reads TGTGCCAGCAGCTCCAACAGGGGGAACACTGAAGCTTTCTTT.

This chain connects TRBV9 to TRBJ2-3; TRBD1 matches 11 bases. CDR3 size: 16 residues. V trimming: 3 bases; J trimming: 4 bases; junction bases outside the gene matches: 7. The germline gives CDR1 SGDLS, CDR2 YYNGEE. CDR3 in DNA: TGTGCCAGCAGCGCATCTGGGACAGGGGGATCAGATACGCAGTATTTT. Translation gives CASSASGTGGSDTQYF.

The chain has TRBV4-2 and TRBJ2-5; 9 positions agree with TRBD2. J lost 7 bases, V lost 5 bases, and 11 bases had no gene match. The V gene's germline CDR1 is LGHNA and CDR2 YNFKEQ. The CDR3 extends over 15 amino acids. The CDR3 DNA sequence: TGTGCCAGCAGCGTCGGGACTAGCCAAGAATTGACCCAGTACTTC. This codes for CASSVGTSQELTQYF.

The chain couples TRBV7-8 to TRBJ2-4, with TRBD1 matching 7 bases. Germline CDR1 SGHVS, CDR2 FQNEAQ. J was trimmed by 7 bases and V by 0 bases; bases with no gene match: 3. The CDR3 sequence is 14 residues long. DNA for the CDR3: TGTGCCAGCAGCTTAGCGTCACAGGGGAACATTCAGTACTTC. The encoded protein is CASSLASQGNIQYF.

The V call is TRBV29-1, the J call TRBJ2-2; TRBD2 is a possible D gene (7 bases). Trimming stripped 3 bases from V and 1 base from J, with 15 bases between. The CDR3 is 16 amino acids. Germline assignment: CDR1 SQVTM and CDR2 ANQGSEA. The CDR3 here is CSVEFGGGENTGELFF. The CDR3 DNA reads TGCAGCGTTGAGTTCGGAGGGGGGGAGAACACCGGGGAGCTGTTTTTT.

The chain carries TRBV4-2 and TRBJ1-4; D is undetermined. Deletions cut 0 bases from V and 4 bases from J, with 12 bases between. CDR3 length equals 16 residues. The germline V gene encodes CDR1 LGHNA and CDR2 YNFKEQ. CDR3 amino acids: CASSQDLRNYNEKLFF. Here the CDR3 DNA reads TGTGCCAGCAGCCAAGATCTTCGGAACTATAATGAAAAACTGTTTTTT.

The chain couples TRBV11-1 to TRBJ1-1; D unresolved. V was cut by 4 bases and J by 4 bases, with 19 bases left in between. There are 16 residues in the CDR3. Germline assignment: CDR1 SGHAT and CDR2 FQDESV (reference sequence). CDR3 loop: CASSSTSTFSSTEAFF. The CDR3 coding sequence is TGTGCCAGCAGCTCAACCTCGACATTCAGTAGCACTGAAGCTTTCTTT. Variable domain in full (rest from reference TRBV11-1 and TRBJ1-1): EAEVAQSPRYKITEKSQAVAFWCDPISGHATLYWYRQILGQGPELLVQFQDESVVDDSQLPKDRFSAERLKGVDSTLKIQPAELGDSAMYLCASSSTSTFSSTEAFFGQGTRLTVV.

The V and J genes are TRBV9 and TRBJ1-2; D is possibly TRBD1 (6 bases). CDR3 size: 16 residues. Trimming took 3 bases from V and 8 from J, leaving 23 bases between them. CDR1 is SGDLS, CDR2 YYNGEE, per germline. CDR3 protein: CASSARTVPISQGYTF. In nucleotides, the CDR3 is TGTGCCAGCAGCGCACGGACAGTCCCTATATCTCAGGGCTACACCTTC. Supplemented by reference TRBV9 and TRBJ1-2, the full variable domain reads DSGVTQTPKHLITATGQRVTLRCSPRSGDLSVYWYQQSLDQGLQFLIQYYNGEERAKGNILERFSAQQFPDLHSELNLSSLELGDSALYFCASSARTVPISQGYTFGSGTRLTVV.

The chain uses TRBV12-3 or TRBV12-4 and TRBJ1-6; D is uncertain. This CDR3 spans 12 amino acids. Trimming took 6 bases from V and 5 from J, leaving 5 bases between them. CDR3 loop: CASSLNNSPLHF. CDR3 coding DNA: TGTGCCAGCAGCCTTAATAATTCACCCCTCCACTTT.

In DNA, the CDR3 is TGTGCCAGCAGCGTTAGTCAGAGGACAGTGGATACGCAGTATTTT. This codes for CASSVSQRTVDTQYF. This chain links TRBV9 with TRBJ2-3, with D possibly TRBD1 on 6 matching bases. This CDR3 is 15 amino acids long. Germline V gene sequence: CDR1 SGDLS, CDR2 YYNGEE. V lost 2 bases and J lost 6, with 16 bases in between.

The V call is TRBV19, the J call TRBJ1-1, with a possible D match to TRBD1 (6 bases). Trimming took off 5 bases at V and 1 base at J, with 14 bases between the two ends. This CDR3 comprises 15 residues. The germline CDR1 and CDR2 sequences are LNHDA and SQIVND (reference sequence). CDR3 protein: CASSPREGGNTEAFF. The CDR3 DNA is TGTGCCAGTAGTCCTCGGGAAGGGGGGAACACTGAAGCTTTCTTT.

V is TRBV5-4 and J is TRBJ2-5; 8 positions match TRBD1. This CDR3 is built from 13 residues. J was trimmed by 4 bases and V by 2 bases; bases with no gene match: 1. Germline V gene data show CDR1 as SGHNT and CDR2 as YYREEE (reference sequence). Written as DNA, the CDR3 is TGTGCCAGCAGCTTCGACAGGGGAGAGACCCAGTACTTC. This sequence encodes CASSFDRGETQYF.

The chain is built from TRBV5-1 and TRBJ2-2; TRBD2 agrees at 10 bases. CDR1 and CDR2 (germline): SGHRS, YFSETQ. V was clipped by 3 bases and J by 3 bases; unmatched bases: 8. There are 17 residues in the CDR3. The CDR3 protein is CASSSAGTSAYTGELFF. In DNA, the CDR3 is TGCGCCAGCAGCTCGGCCGGGACTAGCGCCTACACCGGGGAGCTGTTTTTT.

This clone has more than one count but fewer than ten. The chain recombines TRBV18 with TRBJ1-1; D not certain. V lost 5 bases to trimming and J lost 1 base, with 11 bases between them. The CDR3 spans 14 residues. Germline CDR1 and CDR2: KGHSH and LQKENI. The CDR3 nucleotides are TGTGCCAGCTCAACCTCGACACGGAACACTGAAGCTTTCTTT. It translates to CASSTSTRNTEAFF.

The J gene is TRBJ1-2, the V gene TRBV7-8; 9 bases align to TRBD1. The CDR3 length is 15 residues. Looked up from germline, CDR1 is SGHVS and CDR2 is FQNEAQ. The J segment lost 4 bases and the V segment lost 1 base, leaving 4 bases of the junction unmatched. The CDR3 loop is CASSLGTGVAYGYTF. CDR3 in DNA: TGTGCCAGCAGCTTAGGGACAGGGGTAGCCTATGGCTACACCTTC.

This chain connects TRBV7-8 to TRBJ1-2; maybe TRBD1 (5 bases). V was cut by 5 bases and J by 2 bases, with 9 bases left in between. Per germline, CDR1 SGHVS and CDR2 FQNEAQ. This CDR3 has 13 amino acids. The CDR3 nucleotides read TGTGCCAGCAGCCCAGGGTCGAACTATGGCTACACCTTC. This gives the protein CASSPGSNYGYTF.

The chain recombines TRBV13 with TRBJ2-3; no firm D call. The CDR3 has 15 amino acids. CDR1 and CDR2 from the germline V gene are PRHDT and FYEKMQ (reference sequence). Trimming took 2 bases from V and 4 from J, leaving 13 bases between them. CDR3 protein: CASSLNGYGADTQYF. CDR3 nucleotide sequence: TGTGCCAGCAGCTTAAATGGTTATGGAGCAGATACGCAGTATTTT.

The chain employs TRBV5-5 and TRBJ2-7; 9 bases line up with TRBD1. Germline lookup yields CDR1 SGHKS and CDR2 YYEKEE (reference sequence). Losses at the gene ends were 0 bases for V and 3 bases for J; bases not matched to a gene: 7. This CDR3 region has 16 residues. The CDR3 region is CASSLVGTGSYYEQYF. CDR3 bases: TGTGCCAGCAGCTTGGTTGGGACAGGGAGCTACTACGAGCAGTACTTC.